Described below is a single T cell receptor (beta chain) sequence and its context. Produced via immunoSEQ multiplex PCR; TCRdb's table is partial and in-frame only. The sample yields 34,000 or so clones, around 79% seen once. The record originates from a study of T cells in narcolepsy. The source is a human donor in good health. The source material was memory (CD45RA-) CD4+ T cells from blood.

The DNA for the CDR3 is TGTGCCAGCAGCATACAGGGGGCGAAAGAGACCCAGTACTTC. Residues: CASSIQGAKETQYF. The chain is built from TRBV7-6 and TRBJ2-5; 9 bases match TRBD1. Per germline, CDR1 SGHVS and CDR2 FNYEAQ. J gave up 3 bases and V 5 bases, and 4 bases lay outside the gene matches. The CDR3 sequence is 14 residues long. The complete variable domain, with remaining parts taken from reference TRBV7-6 and TRBJ2-5, reads GAGVSQSPRYKVTKRGQDVALRCDPISGHVSLYWYRQALGQGPEFLTYFNYEAQQDKSGLPNDRFSAERPEGSISTLTIQRTEQRDSAMYRCASSIQGAKETQYFGPGTRLLVL.